This T cell receptor beta chain was documented in a study of T cell responses to AZD1222 COVID-19 vaccine. Study in general: Samples with a second dose at about 4 or about 12 weeks were pooled together.

Some clones are missing from TCRdb's copy, which holds only in-frame ones; the method was immunoSEQ multiplex PCR. The sample records about 100,000 clones, about 86% being singletons. Germline-derived CDR1 and CDR2 are LNHDA and SQIVND (reference sequence). The CDR3 has 20 amino acids. Germline trimming cut 4 bases from V and 0 bases from J; bases unmatched to any gene: 19. This clone was seen just once. The antigen is unknown. Study-level points and caveats: Researchers took repertoire samples only after the peak T cell response had come. Spike-specific TCR breadth and depth both grew after two AZD1222 doses. CD4 TCRs linked to vaccination spanned spike, dominating at 160-218 and 743-854.

The clonotype comes from an adult in good health. The J gene is TRBJ2-5, the V gene TRBV19; TRBD1 matches at 8 bases. The source material was peripheral blood, sampled on day 0 of AZD1222 vaccination. In DNA form, the CDR3 reads TGTGCCAGTAGTAAAAGGATTCTTTCAGGGGGCGGTTGGCACCAAGAGACCCAGTACTTC. Residues: CASSKRILSGGGWHQETQYF.